The rows below give T cell receptor beta chains drawn from one sample of a study of OX40 agonist ivuxolimab in advanced cancers. Sequenced by immunoSEQ multiplex PCR; TCRdb stores in-frame clones only, minus some. The top ten hold over 9.5% of the sample, which has about 69,000 clones, about 90% seen once. This specimen was CD4+ or CD8+ T cells sorted from blood, taken in a trial of the OX40 agonist ivuxolimab. Receptors were obtained from an adult with an advanced solid tumor such as melanoma, head and neck, liver or kidney cancer. The CDR3 runs from the conserved cysteine through the conserved F or W. D genes are given only for firm matches. The listing skips clone size in some rows; elsewhere it reads once, few, many or a size class.

size: -; J: TRBJ2-1; V: TRBV29-1; D: -; CDR3: CSATGTKGVEQFF; DNA: TGCAGCGCTACCGGGACGAAGGGAGTTGAGCAGTTCTTC
size: -; J: TRBJ1-1; V: TRBV30; D: -; CDR3: CAWSVATNTEAFF; DNA: TGTGCCTGGAGTGTAGCCACGAACACTGAAGCTTTCTTT
size: -; J: TRBJ2-7; V: TRBV9; D: TRBD2; CDR3: CASSAGTRTYEQYF; DNA: TGTGCCAGCAGCGCCGGGACTAGGACCTACGAGCAGTACTTC
size: -; J: TRBJ2-6; V: TRBV5-1; D: TRBD1; CDR3: CASNPGQGAPGANVLTF; DNA: TGCGCCAGCAACCCGGGACAGGGGGCGCCCGGGGCCAACGTCCTGACTTTC
size: -; J: TRBJ2-7; V: TRBV7-9; D: TRBD1; CDR3: CASSFSGTAEQYF; DNA: TGTGCCAGCAGCTTTTCCGGGACAGCCGAGCAGTACTTC
size: -; J: TRBJ2-2; V: TRBV7-8; D: -; CDR3: CASSLWGPTGELFF; DNA: TGTGCCAGCAGCTTATGGGGGCCCACCGGGGAGCTGTTTTTT
size: -; J: TRBJ2-2; V: TRBV15; D: -; CDR3: CATSIYGSPGELFF; DNA: TGTGCCACCAGCATTTACGGGAGTCCCGGGGAGCTGTTTTTT
size: -; J: TRBJ1-1; V: TRBV29-1; D: -; CDR3: CSVRRGNTEAFF; DNA: TGCAGCGTTCGAAGGGGGAACACTGAAGCTTTCTTT
size: -; J: TRBJ2-1; V: TRBV5-4; D: -; CDR3: CASSFGGHYNEQFF; DNA: TGTGCCAGCAGCTTTGGGGGGCACTACAATGAGCAGTTCTTC
size: -; J: TRBJ2-1; V: TRBV7-2; D: -; CDR3: CASSPRGRSEQFF; DNA: TGTGCCAGCAGCCCCCGAGGGCGGAGTGAGCAGTTCTTC
size: -; J: TRBJ2-5; V: TRBV6-1; D: TRBD1; CDR3: CASSERQGLETQYF; DNA: TGTGCCAGCAGTGAACGACAGGGCTTGGAGACCCAGTACTTC
size: -; J: TRBJ1-5; V: TRBV28; D: -; CDR3: CASRVGQYNQPQHF; DNA: TGTGCCAGCAGGGTCGGACAGTACAATCAGCCCCAGCATTTT
size: once; J: TRBJ2-5; V: TRBV20-1; D: -; CDR3: CSAVRETQYF; DNA: TGCAGTGCTGTTCGGGAGACCCAGTACTTC
size: -; J: TRBJ2-7; V: TRBV28; D: TRBD1; CDR3: CASSVTGSSSYEQYF; DNA: TGTGCCAGCAGTGTGACAGGGTCGTCCTCCTACGAGCAGTACTTC
size: -; J: TRBJ2-7; V: TRBV4-2; D: TRBD2; CDR3: CASSQDGGRASYEQYF; DNA: TGTGCCAGCAGCCAAGACGGCGGGAGGGCCTCCTACGAGCAGTACTTC
size: -; J: TRBJ1-2; V: TRBV18; D: -; CDR3: CASSPAGRNYGYTF; DNA: TGTGCCAGCTCACCCGCGGGCAGGAACTATGGCTACACCTTC
size: -; J: TRBJ2-5; V: TRBV11-3; D: -; CDR3: CASSLASGRKQETQYF; DNA: TGTGCCAGCAGCTTAGCTTCGGGACGAAAACAAGAGACCCAGTACTTC
size: -; J: TRBJ2-1; V: TRBV5-1; D: -; CDR3: CASSLVSGPYNEQFF; DNA: TGCGCCAGCAGCTTGGTCAGCGGACCCTACAATGAGCAGTTCTTC
size: -; J: TRBJ2-7; V: TRBV28; D: TRBD1; CDR3: CASRSGQGYEQYF; DNA: TGTGCCAGCAGGTCGGGACAGGGCTACGAGCAGTACTTC
size: -; J: TRBJ2-4; V: TRBV18; D: TRBD1; CDR3: CASSPQGADIQYF; DNA: TGTGCCAGCTCACCCCAGGGGGCGGACATTCAGTACTTC
size: -; J: TRBJ2-5; V: TRBV6-5; D: TRBD2; CDR3: CASSWSGGVQETQYF; DNA: TGTGCCAGCAGTTGGTCGGGGGGAGTTCAAGAGACCCAGTACTTC
size: -; J: TRBJ2-2; V: TRBV9; D: TRBD2; CDR3: CASSPGTSGRPSPGELFF; DNA: TGTGCCAGCAGCCCTGGGACTAGCGGAAGACCTAGCCCCGGGGAGCTGTTTTTT
size: once; J: TRBJ1-1; V: TRBV27; D: -; CDR3: CASSSVGLTEAFF; DNA: TGTGCCAGCAGTTCAGTGGGGCTCACTGAAGCTTTCTTT
size: -; J: TRBJ2-3; V: TRBV27; D: TRBD2; CDR3: CASIGLAGHSSTDTQYF; DNA: TGTGCCAGCATAGGGCTAGCGGGCCATTCTAGCACAGATACGCAGTATTTT
size: -; J: TRBJ2-7; V: TRBV6-1; D: -; CDR3: CASSEWDEQYF; DNA: TGTGCCAGCAGTGAATGGGACGAGCAGTACTTC
size: few; J: TRBJ1-1; V: TRBV20-1; D: -; CDR3: CSAKTNTEAFF; DNA: TGCAGTGCTAAAACGAACACTGAAGCTTTCTTT
size: -; J: TRBJ2-5; V: TRBV7-2; D: -; CDR3: CASSPGYQETQYF; DNA: TGTGCCAGCAGCCCGGGTTACCAAGAGACCCAGTACTTC
size: -; J: TRBJ2-4; V: TRBV2; D: -; CDR3: CASSDALGGIQYF; DNA: TGTGCCAGCAGTGACGCCCTGGGCGGCATTCAGTACTTC
size: -; J: TRBJ1-2; V: TRBV6-4; D: -; CDR3: CASSDSEQDPNYGYTF; DNA: TGTGCCAGCAGTGACTCGGAGCAGGACCCTAACTATGGCTACACCTTC
size: -; J: TRBJ2-2; V: TRBV7-2; D: TRBD2; CDR3: CASSLTSGANTGELFF; DNA: TGTGCCAGCAGCTTAACTAGCGGAGCGAACACCGGGGAGCTGTTTTTT
size: once; J: TRBJ2-1; V: TRBV13; D: TRBD2; CDR3: CASSSRLAGNSISYNEQFF; DNA: TGTGCCAGCAGCTCTCGACTAGCGGGAAATTCTATCTCCTACAATGAGCAGTTCTTC
size: -; J: TRBJ2-4; V: TRBV5-6; D: TRBD2; CDR3: CASSFSGMTKNIQYF; DNA: TGTGCCAGCAGCTTTAGCGGGATGACAAAAAACATTCAGTACTTC